This T cell receptor beta chain is from a study of T cell responses to AZD1222 COVID-19 vaccine. Clones were sequenced by immunoSEQ multiplex PCR, and TCRdb holds only the in-frame ones, with some missing. The sample carries 150,000 to 200,000 clones, more than 75% recorded once. This receptor was identified in an adult in good health. The starting material was peripheral blood, obtained on day 0 of MenACWY control vaccination.

CDR3 DNA: TGTGCCTGGAGTAGGGGACAGGGGGGCACCTACGAGCAGTACTTC. Protein product: CAWSRGQGGTYEQYF. This sequence joins TRBV30 and TRBJ2-7; TRBD1 agrees at 11 bases. The ends lost 2 bases at V and 2 bases at J; junction bases unmatched: 5. Germline V gives CDR1 GTSNPN, CDR2 SVGIG (reference sequence). The CDR3 consists of 15 residues.